This T cell receptor beta chain was recorded in a study of T cells in Graves' hyperthyroidism and ophthalmopathy. Findings of the study overall: Model-based prediction identified ophthalmopathy a median approximately 6 months prior to its onset. Classification by a 13 V-J model distinguished ophthalmopathy from stable hyperthyroidism.

This clonotype has a handful of counts. No antigen is known for it. It was uncontrolled infection, other autoimmune disease, pregnancy or lactation that excluded patients. The diagnoses drew upon clinical symptoms, serum thyroxine and TRAb, thyroid ultrasound and orbital computed tomography. There were TCR beta CDR3 regions amplified from RNA transcripts. The HTBI primer set drove a first-round RT-PCR of the TCR CDR3. TCRdb itself ran the multiplex PCR reads through MiXCR, one entry per CDR3 protein. The sample includes roughly 500,000 distinct CDR3 sequences, 22% of them seen just once. Material for sequencing was blood. The TCR sequence derives from a woman in her 70s with Graves' ophthalmopathy.

The CDR3 spells CASTASGGSYNSPLHF. The CDR3 DNA sequence: TGTGCCAGCACCGCCTCGGGGGGATCCTATAATTCACCCCTCCACTTT. The chain has TRBV12-3 or TRBV12-4 and TRBJ1-6; TRBD1 is a possible D gene (5 bases). The CDR3 sequence is 16 residues long. V was pared by 7 bases and J by 1 base, with 14 bases between.